This TCR beta chain was sequenced in a study of T cell changes during pregnancy in multiple sclerosis. The ends were cut back, 7 bases at V and 2 bases at J, with 9 bases in the middle. The CDR3 totals 11 residues. Germline CDR1 SQVTM, CDR2 ANQGSEA. Measured with immunoSEQ multiplex PCR; TCRdb has only the in-frame clones, and not every one. Altogether 60,000 to 65,000 clones are present, just under 95% being singletons, with the ten largest covering approximately 1.5%. The input for sequencing was peripheral blood, taken in the second trimester of pregnancy. The genes are TRBV29-1 and TRBJ2-7; perhaps TRBD2 as D (6 bases). This receptor was identified in a female donor with multiple sclerosis, enrolled in a pregnancy study. The CDR3 nucleotides read TGCAGCGCCGGGAGAGCCTACGAGCAGTACTTC. It specifies CSAGRAYEQYF.